This is a list of T cell receptor beta chains from one sample in a study of blood T cell repertoires in COVID-19. Here immunoSEQ multiplex PCR was the method, and the copy in TCRdb shows in-frame clones only, minus some. The data hold about 250,000 clones, with 70% to 90% observed a single time. Specimen: PBMCs or T cells enriched from blood (not recorded which). These receptors all stem from a man in his forties who had recovered from COVID-19. Both conserved end residues are part of each CDR3. D genes are given only for firm matches. Expanded clones get a size class; other rows say once, few or many, or leave the size out.

v_call	clone_size	j_call	d_call	cdr3_nt	cdr3_aa
TRBV27	-	TRBJ2-7	-	TGTGCCAGCAGTTCACACAGTAGCTCCTACGAGCAGTACTTC	CASSSHSSSYEQYF
TRBV7-2	once	TRBJ1-4	-	TGTGCCAGCAGCCAAGACAGAGCTAATGAAAAACTGTTTTTT	CASSQDRANEKLFF
TRBV11-3	-	TRBJ1-1	-	TGTGCCAGCAGCTTATTCGTATCCACTGAAGCTTTCTTT	CASSLFVSTEAFF
TRBV28	once	TRBJ2-3	TRBD2	TGTGCCAGCATGAGGAGCGGGAGGGAAGATACGCAGTATTTT	CASMRSGREDTQYF
TRBV19	-	TRBJ2-4	TRBD1	TGTGCCAGTAGTATCCGTGACAGGGGGCTTGACATTCAGTACTTC	CASSIRDRGLDIQYF
TRBV3-1/TRBV3-2	-	TRBJ1-6	-	TGTGCCAGCAGCCCGTATAATTCACCCCTCCACTTT	CASSPYNSPLHF
TRBV7-2	-	TRBJ2-3	-	TGTGCCAGCAGCCCGGGAGGCACAGATACGCAGTATTTT	CASSPGGTDTQYF
TRBV30	-	TRBJ2-7	TRBD1	TGTGCCTGGAGTGTATGGGACAGGACCTCCTACGAGCAGTACTTC	CAWSVWDRTSYEQYF
TRBV14	-	TRBJ1-1	TRBD1	TGTGCCAGCAGTACAGGGGGCTTGACTGAAGCTTTCTTT	CASSTGGLTEAFF
TRBV6-2/TRBV6-3	-	TRBJ2-4	TRBD2	TGTGCCAGCAGCCCTAGCGGGGGGGCCGAGGCACACATTCAGTACTTC	CASSPSGGAEAHIQYF
TRBV27	once	TRBJ2-1	TRBD2	TGTGCCAGCAGTCCCGGCGGCGGGAGAATCGATGAGCAGTTCTTC	CASSPGGGRIDEQFF
TRBV5-4	few	TRBJ2-2	TRBD2	TGTGCCAGCAGCTTAGGGCTAGCGGACACCGGGGAGCTGTTTTTT	CASSLGLADTGELFF
TRBV2	-	TRBJ1-2	-	TGTGCCAGCAGGGCGACAGGCCGAGTGGGCTACACCTTC	CASRATGRVGYTF
TRBV29-1	-	TRBJ2-1	TRBD2	TGCAGCGTTGAGGGCTTGACTAGCGGTTACTACAATGAGCAGTTCTTC	CSVEGLTSGYYNEQFF
TRBV18	once	TRBJ2-7	TRBD2	TGTGCCAGCTCCCTTGGGGCGGGAGCGGACGTATACGAGCAGTACTTC	CASSLGAGADVYEQYF
TRBV24-1	-	TRBJ2-3	TRBD2	TGTGCCACCAGTGGTACGGGGGGGCCGGGGGATACGCAGTATTTT	CATSGTGGPGDTQYF